A single sample is the source of the 19 T cell receptor beta chains below, sequenced in a study of shared clonotypes between healthy human individuals. Clones were sequenced by immunoSEQ multiplex PCR, and TCRdb holds only the in-frame ones, with some missing. The table has 2 million to 2.5 million clones, approximately 90% seen once. The sample comprised naive CD4+ T cells from PBMCs. Regarding subset: CD45RA+ positively selected. The origin of the receptors is a man aged 18 to 29 in good health. Some clones in this sample may be carry-over from other donors' samples.

This chain uses TRBV14 with TRBJ2-2; D might be TRBD1 or TRBD2, each matching 5 bases. Per germline, CDR1 SGHDN and CDR2 FVKESK. The CDR3 consists of 16 residues. Trimming removed 4 bases from V and 2 bases from J, with 14 bases in between. The CDR3 coding sequence is TGTGCCAGCAGCCGGTCCGGGACGGCCAACACCGGGGAGCTGTTTTTT. Translation gives CASSRSGTANTGELFF.

The chain is built from TRBV6-6 and TRBJ1-2; tentative D call: TRBD1 (5 bases). This CDR3 region has 11 residues. In germline, CDR1 is MNHNY, CDR2 SVGAGI (reference sequence). V lost 10 bases, J lost 8 bases, and 14 bases lay in between. Here the CDR3 DNA reads TGTGCCACCTCGGCAGGGTCCGGCTACACCTTC. Encoded protein: CATSAGSGYTF.

Here the CDR3 reads CATRGTSNTEAFF. CDR3 nucleotides: TGCGCCACCCGGGGGACATCGAACACTGAAGCTTTCTTT. The genes are TRBV5-1 and TRBJ1-1; a weak D match, TRBD1 (6 bases). V lost 9 bases and J 1 base, leaving 13 bases between the germline ends. The V gene's germline CDR1 is SGHRS and CDR2 YFSETQ. The CDR3 spans 13 residues.

The V and J genes are TRBV7-2 and TRBJ2-4; either TRBD1 or TRBD2 may supply D (5 bases each). Trimming pared 5 bases from V and 5 bases from J, leaving 13 bases between. The germline V gene encodes CDR1 SGHTA and CDR2 FQGNSA. The CDR3 runs 14 residues. The CDR3 loop is CASSPGTAQNIQYF. CDR3 nucleotides: TGTGCCAGCAGCCCAGGGACGGCTCAAAACATTCAGTACTTC.

This sequence joins TRBV28 and TRBJ1-2; 7 bases line up with TRBD1. The germline V gene has CDR1 MDHEN and CDR2 SYDVKM. V dropped 7 bases and J dropped 6; count of bases not matched to a gene: 17. The CDR3 contains 16 residues. The CDR3 loop reads CASTVFLRQGKDGYTF. The DNA of the CDR3 is TGTGCCAGCACAGTTTTTTTGAGACAGGGAAAGGATGGCTACACCTTC.

The rearrangement joins TRBV10-2 to TRBJ2-7; 9 bases are a match to TRBD1. The CDR3 spans 14 residues. Germline CDR1 reads WSHSY; CDR2 reads SAAADI. Losses at the gene ends were 5 bases for V and 5 bases for J; bases not matched to a gene: 7. The CDR3 sequence: CASSRTGAKNEQYF. The CDR3 DNA is TGCGCCAGCAGTAGGACAGGGGCTAAAAACGAGCAGTACTTC.

This clone showed up just once. V is TRBV4-2 and J is TRBJ2-4, with D perhaps TRBD2 (6 bases). Germline CDR1 and CDR2: LGHNA and YNFKEQ. Deletions cut 6 bases from V and 7 bases from J, with 25 bases between. The CDR3 consists of 17 residues. In DNA, the CDR3 is TGTGCCAGCAGTCAAAGTCTGGGCGGGAACACCCAGAACATTCAGTACTTC. It encodes CASSQSLGGNTQNIQYF.

This chain links TRBV7-2 with TRBJ1-5; D is uncertain. CDR1 is SGHTA and CDR2 is FQGNSA in the germline V gene. Deletions cut 6 bases from V and 5 bases from J, with 8 bases between. The CDR3 runs 12 residues. The CDR3 nucleotides are TGTGCCAGCAGATCTAATGATCAGCCCCAGCATTTT. Its protein is CASRSNDQPQHF. The variable domain in full, with the rest retrieved from reference TRBV7-2 and TRBJ1-5, is GAGVSQSPSNKVTEKGKDVELRCDPISGHTALYWYRQSLGQGLEFLIYFQGNSAPDKSGLPSDRFSAERTGGSVSTLTIQRTQQEDSAVYLCASRSNDQPQHFGDGTRLSIL.

This clone was detected once. Within the sample, other DNA sequences also encode this same CDR3. The chain is built from TRBV28 and TRBJ2-7; TRBD2 is a possible D gene (6 bases). This CDR3 is 14 amino acids long. The V and J ends lost 4 bases and 1 base respectively, with 11 bases between them. From germline, CDR1 is MDHEN and CDR2 SYDVKM. The CDR3 protein is CASSSPGGSYEQYF. The CDR3, as DNA: TGTGCCAGCAGTTCGCCCGGGGGATCCTACGAGCAGTACTTC. Combining the CDR3 with reference TRBV28 and TRBJ2-7 gives the whole variable domain DVKVTQSSRYLVKRTGEKVFLECVQDMDHENMFWYRQDPGLGLRLIYFSYDVKMKEKGDIPEGYSVSREKKERFSLILESASTNQTSMYLCASSSPGGSYEQYFGPGTRLTVT.

The rearrangement links TRBV7-9 to TRBJ1-1; TRBD1 matches at 8 bases. The CDR3 sequence is 14 residues long. The ends lost 0 bases at V and 7 bases at J; junction bases unmatched: 4. The germline CDR1 and CDR2 sequences are SEHNR and FQNEAQ (reference sequence). The CDR3 region is CASSLATGVDEAFF. The CDR3 DNA reads TGTGCCAGCAGCTTAGCGACAGGGGTTGATGAAGCTTTCTTT. The full variable domain, with the rest looked up from reference TRBV7-9 and TRBJ1-1, is DTGVSQNPRHKITKRGQNVTFRCDPISEHNRLYWYRQTLGQGPEFLTYFQNEAQLEKSRLLSDRFSAERPKGSFSTLEIQRTEQGDSAMYLCASSLATGVDEAFFGQGTRLTVV.

V usage is TRBV5-1 and J usage is TRBJ2-7; weak D call: TRBD1 (5 bases). Germline V CDR1 and CDR2: SGHRS, YFSETQ. V was shortened by 0 bases and J by 4 bases, with 11 bases between the two germline ends. CDR3 size: 14 residues. In DNA form, the CDR3 reads TGCGCCAGCAGCTTGGCCCCAGGGCATTACGAGCAGTACTTC. Translated: CASSLAPGHYEQYF. Looking up the rest from reference TRBV5-1 and TRBJ2-7 gives the full variable domain: KAGVTQTPRYLIKTRGQQVTLSCSPISGHRSVSWYQQTPGQGLQFLFEYFSETQRNKGNFPGRFSGRQFSNSRSEMNVSTLELGDSALYLCASSLAPGHYEQYFGPGTRLTVT.

This chain links TRBV4-2 with TRBJ2-5; possible D gene TRBD2, 5 bases. Trimming took 0 bases from V and 4 from J, leaving 15 bases between them. This CDR3 has 16 residues. CDR1 LGHNA and CDR2 YNFKEQ come from the germline V gene. CDR3: CASSQDRDLGPETQYF. CDR3 in DNA: TGTGCCAGCAGCCAAGATCGGGATTTGGGTCCAGAGACCCAGTACTTC.

The CDR3 loop reads CASSVTGGSAGELFF. DNA of the CDR3: TGCGCCAGCAGCGTAACAGGGGGGAGCGCCGGGGAGCTGTTTTTT. The chain joins TRBV5-1 to TRBJ2-2; 8 nucleotides match TRBD1. Germline V gene sequence: CDR1 SGHRS, CDR2 YFSETQ. The CDR3 totals 15 residues. V was pared by 4 bases and J by 6 bases, with 8 bases of the junction left unmatched.

The rearrangement joins TRBV5-1 to TRBJ1-2, with D possibly being TRBD1 (5 bases). V was trimmed by 4 bases and J by 6 bases, leaving 13 bases between them. This CDR3 spans 13 amino acids. Germline-derived CDR1 and CDR2 are SGHRS and YFSETQ. The CDR3 DNA reads TGCGCCAGCAGCCCGCCGATGGGGCATGGCTACACCTTC. It specifies CASSPPMGHGYTF.

The rearrangement uses TRBV7-2 and TRBJ2-7; D gene unclear. Trimming left V 1 base short and J 3 bases short, with 10 bases between. The CDR3 contains 14 residues. Germline assignment: CDR1 SGHTA and CDR2 FQGNSA. The CDR3 spells CASSLVIGNYEQYF. The CDR3 bases are TGTGCCAGCAGCTTAGTTATTGGGAACTACGAGCAGTACTTC.

The chain uses TRBV10-3 and TRBJ2-7; 7 bases fit TRBD1. Germline loops: CDR1 ENHRY, CDR2 SYGVKD. CDR3 length: 15 amino acids. The junction had 8 bases not matched to a gene; V was cut back by 0 bases and J by 6 bases. CDR3 nucleotides: TGTGCCATCAGTGAGTCGAGACAGGGTGCGGCCGAGCAGTACTTC. The encoded protein is CAISESRQGAAEQYF.

The V and J genes are TRBV21-1 and TRBJ2-3; the DNA was not used to check the table's D call, TRBD2. TRBV21-1 constitutes a pseudogene. The CDR3 sequence is 18 residues long. CDR3 sequence reads: CASSKGPPSTLGTDTQYF. The CDR3 DNA reads as TGTGCCAGCAGCAAAGGCCCCCCTTCTACGTTGGGCACAGATACGCAGTATTTT.

This chain joins TRBV5-1 and TRBJ2-2; D is perhaps TRBD1 (6 bases). Germline V gives CDR1 SGHRS, CDR2 YFSETQ. Between the trimmed V and J ends, which lost 0 bases and 5 bases, there was a span of 11 bases. This CDR3 comprises 15 residues. This chain's CDR3 is CASSLAAGVTGELFF. The DNA of the CDR3 is TGCGCCAGCAGCTTGGCCGCAGGGGTAACCGGGGAGCTGTTTTTT.

This chain joins TRBV6-5 and TRBJ2-7; 9 nucleotides match TRBD1. The germline CDR1 and CDR2 sequences are MNHEY and SVGAGI. This CDR3 has 14 amino acids. V trimming: 5 bases; J trimming: 4 bases; junction bases outside the gene matches: 6. The CDR3 sequence is CASSQQGARYEQYF. For the CDR3, the DNA is TGTGCCAGCAGTCAACAGGGGGCCCGTTACGAGCAGTACTTC.